The present T cell receptor beta chain was sequenced within a study of human T cells and chemical hapten exposure. Study outcomes and limitations: TCRs at a frequency above 1 in 1000 stayed unchanged with DPC sensitization.

It was the library that attached unique molecular identifiers to individual cDNA molecules. TCRdb reanalysed the RACE reads using MiXCR and keeps one entry per CDR3 protein. The sample yields about 77,000 distinct CDR3 sequences, about 9.2% seen once. Time point in this sample: healthy volunteer bleed at 6 weeks. Unfractionated whole blood yielded total RNA. This clonotype was found many times. Antigen: not known. This CDR3 region has 13 residues. Germline CDR1 is MNHEY and CDR2 is SVGEGT. Trimming at V came to 8 bases and at J to 4 bases, leaving 8 bases not matched to a gene. This receptor was taken from a female donor in good health. Some clones in this sample may be carry-over from other donors' samples. Sequenced: whole blood. The J gene is TRBJ2-7, the V gene TRBV6-2 or TRBV6-3; the match to TRBD1 covers 7 bases. CDR3 region: CASQDRKRYEQYF. The CDR3 nucleotides are TGTGCCAGCCAGGACAGGAAGAGGTACGAGCAGTACTTC.